This TCR beta chain was profiled in a study of identifying expanded T cells in peripheral blood. Sequenced by immunoSEQ multiplex PCR; TCRdb stores in-frame clones only, minus some. Among about 80,000 clones listed, roughly 90% were seen once. The clonotype was recovered from a person between 18 and 75 years old in good health. Source material: blood.

This CDR3 is CASSLTQEAPHF. The DNA of the CDR3 is TGTGCCAGCAGCTTAACACAGGAGGCTCCCCACTTT. The V gene is TRBV7-9, the J gene TRBJ1-6; a weak D match, TRBD1 (5 bases). V was cut by 2 bases and J by 18 bases, with 14 bases left in between. The CDR3 covers 12 residues. In germline, CDR1 is SEHNR, CDR2 FQNEAQ (reference sequence).